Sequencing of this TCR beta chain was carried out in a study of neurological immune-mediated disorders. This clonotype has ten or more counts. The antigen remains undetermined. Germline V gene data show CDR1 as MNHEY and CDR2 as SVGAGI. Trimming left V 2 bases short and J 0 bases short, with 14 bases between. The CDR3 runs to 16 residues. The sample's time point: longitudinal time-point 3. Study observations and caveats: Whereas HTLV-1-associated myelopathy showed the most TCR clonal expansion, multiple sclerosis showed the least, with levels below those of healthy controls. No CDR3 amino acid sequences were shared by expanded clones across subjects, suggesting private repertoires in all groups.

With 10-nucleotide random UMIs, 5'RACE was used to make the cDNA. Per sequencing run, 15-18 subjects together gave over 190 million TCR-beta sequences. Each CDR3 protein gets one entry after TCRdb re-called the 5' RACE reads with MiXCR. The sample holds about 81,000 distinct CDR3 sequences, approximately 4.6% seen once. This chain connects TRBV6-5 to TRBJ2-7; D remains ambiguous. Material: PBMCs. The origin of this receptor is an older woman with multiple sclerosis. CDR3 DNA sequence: TGTGCCAGCAGTTACCGGTTGGAAAGTCTCTCCTACGAGCAGTACTTC. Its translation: CASSYRLESLSYEQYF.